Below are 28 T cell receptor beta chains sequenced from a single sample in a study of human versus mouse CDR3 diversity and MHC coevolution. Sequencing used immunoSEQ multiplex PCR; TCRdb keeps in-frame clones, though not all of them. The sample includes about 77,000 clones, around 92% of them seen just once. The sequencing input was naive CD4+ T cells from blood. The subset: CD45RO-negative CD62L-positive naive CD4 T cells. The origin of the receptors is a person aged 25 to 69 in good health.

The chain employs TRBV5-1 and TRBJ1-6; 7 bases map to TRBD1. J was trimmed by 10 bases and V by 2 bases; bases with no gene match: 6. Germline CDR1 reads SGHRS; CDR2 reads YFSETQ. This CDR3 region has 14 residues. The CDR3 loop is CASSFGQDASPLHF. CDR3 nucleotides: TGCGCCAGCAGCTTCGGACAGGACGCGTCACCCCTCCACTTT.

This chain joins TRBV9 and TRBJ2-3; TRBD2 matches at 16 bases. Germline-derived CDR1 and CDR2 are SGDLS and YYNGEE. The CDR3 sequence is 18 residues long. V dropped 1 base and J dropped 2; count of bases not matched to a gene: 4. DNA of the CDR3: TGTGCCAGCAGCGTAAGGGGACTAGCGGGGGGGCCCACAGATACGCAGTATTTT. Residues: CASSVRGLAGGPTDTQYF.

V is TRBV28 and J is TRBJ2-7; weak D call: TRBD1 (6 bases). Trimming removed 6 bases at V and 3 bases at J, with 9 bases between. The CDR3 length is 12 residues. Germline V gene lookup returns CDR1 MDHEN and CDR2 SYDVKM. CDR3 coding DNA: TGTGCCAGCAGCGTAGGGGGCTACGAGCAGTACTTC. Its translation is CASSVGGYEQYF.

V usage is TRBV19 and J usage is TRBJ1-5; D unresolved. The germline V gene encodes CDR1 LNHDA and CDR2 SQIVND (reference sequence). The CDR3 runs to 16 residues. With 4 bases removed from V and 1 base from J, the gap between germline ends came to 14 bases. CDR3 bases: TGTGCCAGTAGTAAGGACTTGCCCGGGAGCAATCAGCCCCAGCATTTT. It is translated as CASSKDLPGSNQPQHF.

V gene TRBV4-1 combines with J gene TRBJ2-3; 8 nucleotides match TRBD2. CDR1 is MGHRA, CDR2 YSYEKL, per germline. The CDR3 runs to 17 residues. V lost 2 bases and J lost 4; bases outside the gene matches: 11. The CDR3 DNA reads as TGCGCCAGCAGCCAACTCCGGGGACTAGAAAAGGCAGATACGCAGTATTTT. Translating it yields CASSQLRGLEKADTQYF.

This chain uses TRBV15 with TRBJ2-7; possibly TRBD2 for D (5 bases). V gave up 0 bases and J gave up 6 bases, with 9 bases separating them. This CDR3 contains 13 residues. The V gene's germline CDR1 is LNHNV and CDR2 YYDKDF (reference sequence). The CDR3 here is CATSRDPAGEQYF. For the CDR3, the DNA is TGTGCCACCAGCAGAGATCCGGCGGGCGAGCAGTACTTC.

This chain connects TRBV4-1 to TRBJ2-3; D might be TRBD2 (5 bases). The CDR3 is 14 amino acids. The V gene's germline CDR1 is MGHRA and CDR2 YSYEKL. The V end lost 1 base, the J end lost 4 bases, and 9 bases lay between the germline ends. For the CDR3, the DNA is TGCGCCAGCAGCCAAGTTTCACTAGCAGATACGCAGTATTTT. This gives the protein CASSQVSLADTQYF.

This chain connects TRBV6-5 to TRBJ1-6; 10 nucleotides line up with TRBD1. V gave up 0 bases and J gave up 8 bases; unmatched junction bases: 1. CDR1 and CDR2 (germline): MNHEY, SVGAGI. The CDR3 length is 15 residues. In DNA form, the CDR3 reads TGTGCCAGCAGTTACTCCGGGACAGGGGATTCACCCCTCCACTTT. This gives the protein CASSYSGTGDSPLHF.

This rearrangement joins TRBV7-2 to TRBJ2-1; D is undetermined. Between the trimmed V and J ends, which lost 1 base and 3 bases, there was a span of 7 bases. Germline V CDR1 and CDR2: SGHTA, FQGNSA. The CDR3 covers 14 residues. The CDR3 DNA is TGTGCCAGCAGCTTAGACGGGTTCTACAATGAGCAGTTCTTC. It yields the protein CASSLDGFYNEQFF.

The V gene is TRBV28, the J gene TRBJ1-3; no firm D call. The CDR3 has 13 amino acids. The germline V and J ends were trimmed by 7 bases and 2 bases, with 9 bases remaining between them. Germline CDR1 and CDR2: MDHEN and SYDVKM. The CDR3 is CASNRGPGNTIYF. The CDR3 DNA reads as TGTGCCAGCAATCGAGGGCCTGGAAACACCATATATTTT.

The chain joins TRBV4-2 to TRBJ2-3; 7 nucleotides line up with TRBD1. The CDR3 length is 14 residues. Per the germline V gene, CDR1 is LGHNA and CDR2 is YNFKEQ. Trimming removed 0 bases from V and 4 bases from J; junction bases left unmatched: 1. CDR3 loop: CASSQDRGSDTQYF. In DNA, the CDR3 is TGTGCCAGCAGCCAAGACAGGGGGTCAGATACGCAGTATTTT.

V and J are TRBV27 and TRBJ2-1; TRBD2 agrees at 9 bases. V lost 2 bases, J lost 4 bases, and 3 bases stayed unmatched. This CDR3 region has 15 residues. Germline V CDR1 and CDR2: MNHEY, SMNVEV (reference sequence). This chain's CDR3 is CASSLASGTYNEQFF. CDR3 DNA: TGTGCCAGCAGTTTAGCTAGCGGGACTTACAATGAGCAGTTCTTC.

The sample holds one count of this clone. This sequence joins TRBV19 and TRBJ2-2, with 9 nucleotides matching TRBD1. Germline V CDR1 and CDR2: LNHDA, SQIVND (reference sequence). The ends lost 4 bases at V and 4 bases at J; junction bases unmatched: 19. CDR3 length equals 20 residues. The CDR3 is CASSTGTGLGEGLSTGELFF. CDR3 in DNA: TGTGCCAGTAGTACCGGGACAGGGTTGGGTGAAGGCCTAAGCACCGGGGAGCTGTTTTTT.

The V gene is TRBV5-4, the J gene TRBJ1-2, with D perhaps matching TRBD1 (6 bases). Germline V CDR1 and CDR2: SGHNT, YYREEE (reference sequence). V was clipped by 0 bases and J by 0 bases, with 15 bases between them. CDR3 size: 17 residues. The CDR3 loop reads CASSLGTGSQANYGYTF. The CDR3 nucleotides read TGTGCCAGCAGCTTGGGAACAGGGTCCCAAGCTAACTATGGCTACACCTTC.

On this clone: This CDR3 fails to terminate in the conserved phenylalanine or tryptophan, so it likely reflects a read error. CDR3 region: CASSSMTGPAKNIQYL. CDR3 nucleotide sequence: TGTGCCAGCAGCTCGATGACAGGGCCAGCCAAAAACATTCAGTACCTC. The gene calls are TRBV7-9 and TRBJ2-4; 7 positions match TRBD1. Losses at the gene ends were 4 bases for V and 0 bases for J; bases not matched to a gene: 6. CDR3 length: 16 residues. CDR1 and CDR2 from the germline V gene are SEHNR and FQNEAQ (reference sequence).

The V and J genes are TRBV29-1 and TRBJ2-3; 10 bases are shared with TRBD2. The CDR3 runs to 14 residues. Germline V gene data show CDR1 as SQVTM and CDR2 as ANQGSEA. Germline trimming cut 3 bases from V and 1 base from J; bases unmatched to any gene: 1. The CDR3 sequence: CSVDLAGGTDTQYF. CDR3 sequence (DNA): TGCAGCGTTGATCTAGCGGGAGGCACAGATACGCAGTATTTT.

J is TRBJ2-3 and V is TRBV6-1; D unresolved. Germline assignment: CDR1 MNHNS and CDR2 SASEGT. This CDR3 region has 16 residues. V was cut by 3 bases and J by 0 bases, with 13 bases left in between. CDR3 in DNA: TGTGCCAGCAGTGATTATAGCTTCACTAGCACAGATACGCAGTATTTT. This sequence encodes CASSDYSFTSTDTQYF.

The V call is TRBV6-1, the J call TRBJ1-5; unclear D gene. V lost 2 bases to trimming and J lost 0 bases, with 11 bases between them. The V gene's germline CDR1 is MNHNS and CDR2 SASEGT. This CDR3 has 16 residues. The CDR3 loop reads CASSELTAYSNQPQHF. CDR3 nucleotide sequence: TGTGCCAGCAGTGAACTAACAGCTTATAGCAATCAGCCCCAGCATTTT.

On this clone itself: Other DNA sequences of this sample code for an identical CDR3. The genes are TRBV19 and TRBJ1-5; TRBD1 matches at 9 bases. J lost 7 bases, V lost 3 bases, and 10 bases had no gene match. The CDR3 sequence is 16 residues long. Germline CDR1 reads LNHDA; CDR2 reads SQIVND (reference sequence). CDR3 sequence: CASSMGPGTGIQPQHF. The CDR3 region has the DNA TGTGCCAGTAGTATGGGACCCGGGACAGGGATCCAGCCCCAGCATTTT. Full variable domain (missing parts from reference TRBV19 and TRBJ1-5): DGGITQSPKYLFRKEGQNVTLSCEQNLNHDAMYWYRQDPGQGLRLIYYSQIVNDFQKGDIAEGYSVSREKKESFPLTVTSAQKNPTAFYLCASSMGPGTGIQPQHFGDGTRLSIL.

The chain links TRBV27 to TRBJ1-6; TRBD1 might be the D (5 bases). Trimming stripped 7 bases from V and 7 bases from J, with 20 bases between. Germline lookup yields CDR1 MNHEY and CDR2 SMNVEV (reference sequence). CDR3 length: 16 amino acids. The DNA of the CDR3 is TGTGCCAGCAAACGGGGAGGGGCTCTTGGAAATTCACCCCTCCACTTT. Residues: CASKRGGALGNSPLHF.

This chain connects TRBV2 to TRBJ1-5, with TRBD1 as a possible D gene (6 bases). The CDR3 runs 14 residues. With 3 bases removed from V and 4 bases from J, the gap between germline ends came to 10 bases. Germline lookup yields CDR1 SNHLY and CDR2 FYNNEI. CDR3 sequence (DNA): TGTGCCAGCAGTGACTCAGGGGCGAATCAGCCCCAGCATTTT. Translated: CASSDSGANQPQHF.

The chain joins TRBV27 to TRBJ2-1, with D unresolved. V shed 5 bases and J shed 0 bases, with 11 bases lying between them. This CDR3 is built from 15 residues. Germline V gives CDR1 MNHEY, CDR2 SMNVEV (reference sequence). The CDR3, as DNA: TGTGCCAGCAGTCAACTACCGAGCTCCTACAATGAGCAGTTCTTC. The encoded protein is CASSQLPSSYNEQFF.

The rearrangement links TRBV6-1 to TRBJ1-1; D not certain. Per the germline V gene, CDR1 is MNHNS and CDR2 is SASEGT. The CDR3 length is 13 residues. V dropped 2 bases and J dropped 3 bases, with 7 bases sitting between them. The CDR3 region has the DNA TGTGCCAGCAGTGAACAGGCCGACACTGAAGCTTTCTTT. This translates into CASSEQADTEAFF.

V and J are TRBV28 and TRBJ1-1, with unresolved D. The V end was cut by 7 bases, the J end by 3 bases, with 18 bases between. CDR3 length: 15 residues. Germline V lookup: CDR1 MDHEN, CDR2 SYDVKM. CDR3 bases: TGTGCCAGCACCCCTCTCGATGCCCGGGACACTGAAGCTTTCTTT. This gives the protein CASTPLDARDTEAFF.

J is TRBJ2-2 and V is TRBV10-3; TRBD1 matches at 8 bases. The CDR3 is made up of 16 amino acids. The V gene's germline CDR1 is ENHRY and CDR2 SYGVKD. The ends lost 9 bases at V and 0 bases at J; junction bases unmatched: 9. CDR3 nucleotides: TGTGCCATGGGGACAGGAATTAACGCGAACACCGGGGAGCTGTTTTTT. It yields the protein CAMGTGINANTGELFF.

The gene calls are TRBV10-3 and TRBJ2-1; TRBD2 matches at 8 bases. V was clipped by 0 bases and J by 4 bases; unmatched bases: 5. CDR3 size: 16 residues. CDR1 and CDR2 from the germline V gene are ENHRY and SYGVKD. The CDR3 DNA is TGTGCCATCAGTGAGTCGGGCGGGGGGTCTTACAATGAGCAGTTCTTC. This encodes CAISESGGGSYNEQFF.

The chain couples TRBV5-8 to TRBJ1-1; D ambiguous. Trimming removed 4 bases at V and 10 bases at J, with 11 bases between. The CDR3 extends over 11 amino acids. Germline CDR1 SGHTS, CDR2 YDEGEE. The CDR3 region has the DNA TGTGCCAGCAGCAGAAACAGTGGAGCTTTCTTT. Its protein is CASSRNSGAFF.

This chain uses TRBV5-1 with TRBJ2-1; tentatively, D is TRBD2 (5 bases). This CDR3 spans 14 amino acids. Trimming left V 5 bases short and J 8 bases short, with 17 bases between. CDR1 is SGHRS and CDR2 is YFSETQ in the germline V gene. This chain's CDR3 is CASSHAGPSDEQFF. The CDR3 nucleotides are TGCGCCAGCAGTCATGCGGGCCCGAGCGATGAGCAGTTCTTC.